This T cell receptor beta chain was recovered during a study of T cell responses to AZD1222 COVID-19 vaccine. Measured with immunoSEQ multiplex PCR; TCRdb has only the in-frame clones, and not every one. This sample yields roughly 180,000 clones, of which about 91% are seen a single time; 1% to 1.5% belongs to the top ten. General study results and limits: It was only after the peak T cell response that any repertoires were sampled. Receipt of two AZD1222 doses was followed by a rise in Spike-specific TCR breadth and depth.

With respect to this clone: Its target is unknown.

V dropped 8 bases and J dropped 0 bases, with 16 bases sitting between them. CDR3 size: 15 residues. Looked up from germline, CDR1 is SNHLY and CDR2 is FYNNEI. The material sequenced was peripheral blood, taken 28 days after the second AZD1222 dose. The sequence was obtained from an adult who received the AZD1222 COVID-19 vaccine. The J gene is TRBJ1-1, the V gene TRBV2; D possibly corresponds to TRBD1 (6 bases). This CDR3 is CASPEGGGLNTEAFF. The CDR3 DNA sequence: TGTGCCAGCCCCGAGGGGGGAGGCCTGAACACTGAAGCTTTCTTT.